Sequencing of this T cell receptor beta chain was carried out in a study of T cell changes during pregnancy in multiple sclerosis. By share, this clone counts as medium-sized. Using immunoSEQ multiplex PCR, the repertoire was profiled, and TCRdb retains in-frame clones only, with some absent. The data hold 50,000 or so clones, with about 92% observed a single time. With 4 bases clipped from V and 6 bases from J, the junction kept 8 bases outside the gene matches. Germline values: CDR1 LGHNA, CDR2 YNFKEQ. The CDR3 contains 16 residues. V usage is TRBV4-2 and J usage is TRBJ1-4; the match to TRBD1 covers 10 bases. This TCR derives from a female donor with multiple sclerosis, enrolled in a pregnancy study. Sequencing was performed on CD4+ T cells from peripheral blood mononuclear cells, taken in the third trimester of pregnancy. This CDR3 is CASSRRGGTGDEKLFF. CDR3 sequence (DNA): TGTGCCAGCAGCCGCCGTGGGGGGACAGGGGATGAAAAACTGTTTTTT.